These 14 T cell receptor beta chains were all obtained from the same sample, sequenced in a study of T cells in Graves' hyperthyroidism and ophthalmopathy. Researchers amplified the TCR beta CDR3 regions from RNA transcripts. The HTBI primer set drove a first-round RT-PCR of the TCR CDR3. TCRdb re-analysed the multiplex PCR reads in MiXCR, keeping a single row per CDR3 protein. This table holds under 300,000 distinct CDR3 sequences, about an eighth found once. The sample taken for sequencing was blood. These receptor sequences come from a woman between 35 and 50 years old with Graves' hyperthyroidism.

This clonotype has ten or more counts. This CDR3 reads CASSPYKNTEAFF. CDR3 DNA: TGTGCCAGCAGCCCTTACAAGAACACTGAAGCTTTCTTT. V and J are TRBV7-9 and TRBJ1-1; D gene ambiguous. This CDR3 has 13 amino acids. V was shortened by 5 bases and J by 1 base, with 8 bases between the two germline ends. Per germline, CDR1 SEHNR and CDR2 FQNEAQ (reference sequence). Based on the CDR3 plus reference TRBV7-9 and TRBJ1-1, the full variable domain is DTGVSQNPRHKITKRGQNVTFRCDPISEHNRLYWYRQTLGQGPEFLTYFQNEAQLEKSRLLSDRFSAERPKGSFSTLEIQRTEQGDSAMYLCASSPYKNTEAFFGQGTRLTVV.

This clonotype appeared many times. The chain joins TRBV2 to TRBJ1-2, with D uncertain. Germline CDR1 is SNHLY and CDR2 is FYNNEI. V gave up 6 bases and J gave up 0 bases, with 17 bases separating them. The CDR3 extends over 16 amino acids. Here the CDR3 DNA reads TGTGCCAGCAGCAAGAAGGGCGCAGAAACTAACTATGGCTACACCTTC. It codes for CASSKKGAETNYGYTF.

This clonotype appeared many times. The genes are TRBV10-3 and TRBJ2-3; D not resolved. Germline CDR1 ENHRY, CDR2 SYGVKD. Trimming took 6 bases from V and 4 from J, leaving 11 bases between them. CDR3 length equals 13 residues. The DNA of the CDR3 is TGTGCCATCAGCCGAGTCGACTCAGATACGCAGTATTTT. Amino acid sequence: CAISRVDSDTQYF.

This clonotype was counted ten times or more. This CDR3 is CASSLLGPTNYGYTF. The CDR3 nucleotides are TGTGCCAGCAGTTTATTAGGACCAACTAACTATGGCTACACCTTC. The chain uses TRBV27 and TRBJ1-2; no reliable D call. The CDR3 runs to 15 residues. The germline gives CDR1 MNHEY, CDR2 SMNVEV (reference sequence). V was trimmed by 1 base and J by 0 bases, leaving 9 bases between them.

This clonotype occurred many times. For the CDR3, the DNA is TGTGCCAGCAGTGAAGTGGGGGTTAACACCGGGGAGCTGTTTTTT. Translation gives CASSEVGVNTGELFF. The V and J genes are TRBV2 and TRBJ2-2; D is perhaps TRBD1 or TRBD2 (5 bases each). In germline, CDR1 is SNHLY, CDR2 FYNNEI. The V and J ends lost 1 base and 2 bases respectively, with 8 bases between them. The CDR3 is 15 residues long.

This clonotype came up a few times. The chain has TRBV27 and TRBJ2-1; weak D call: TRBD2 (5 bases). The germline gives CDR1 MNHEY, CDR2 SMNVEV (reference sequence). V shed 6 bases and J shed 9 bases, with 9 bases lying between them. The CDR3 loop spans 11 amino acids. DNA for the CDR3: TGTGCCAGCAGGCTAGGGAGTGAGCAGTTCTTC. It yields the protein CASRLGSEQFF.

This clonotype was seen more than once but under ten times. The chain is built from TRBV7-3 and TRBJ2-3, with TRBD1 matching 12 bases. This CDR3 contains 19 residues. CDR1 and CDR2 (germline): SGHTA, FQGTGA. Germline trimming cut 5 bases from V and 0 bases from J; bases unmatched to any gene: 12. CDR3 residues: CASSPRDRGPNPSTDTQYF. The CDR3 DNA follows: TGTGCCAGCAGCCCCCGGGACAGGGGGCCAAATCCTAGCACAGATACGCAGTATTTT.

This clonotype was seen a few times. The chain is built from TRBV20-1 and TRBJ2-3; 11 bases are shared with TRBD2. Germline V gene sequence: CDR1 DFQATT, CDR2 SNEGSKA (reference sequence). CDR3 size: 18 residues. Trimming cost V 6 bases and J 0 bases; bases outside gene matches: 14. The CDR3 nucleotides are TGCAGTGCGTACCGACTAGCGGGGTGGGAGAGGAGCACAGATACGCAGTATTTT. Translating gives CSAYRLAGWERSTDTQYF.

The chain recombines TRBV7-9 with TRBJ1-2; 7 bases agree with TRBD1. V was pared by 2 bases and J by 8 bases, with 5 bases of the junction left unmatched. This CDR3 spans 13 amino acids. Germline CDR1 and CDR2: SEHNR and FQNEAQ (reference sequence). The CDR3 here is CASSLPTGLGYTF. CDR3 in DNA: TGTGCCAGCAGCTTACCGACAGGGTTGGGCTACACCTTC.

J is TRBJ2-7 and V is TRBV6-5; unclear D gene. CDR3 size: 13 residues. Deletions cut 0 bases from V and 7 bases from J, with 10 bases between. Germline CDR1 reads MNHEY; CDR2 reads SVGAGI. The CDR3 nucleotides are TGTGCCAGCAGTTACTCTCCCACCTTGGAGCAGTACTTC. Protein sequence: CASSYSPTLEQYF.

This clonotype was picked up a small number of times. The chain is built from TRBV7-9 and TRBJ2-7; D remains unclear. The CDR3 loop spans 16 amino acids. V lost 4 bases, J lost 3 bases, and 19 bases lay in between. The germline V gene has CDR1 SEHNR and CDR2 FQNEAQ (reference sequence). The CDR3 here is CASSSLDPPGGYEQYF. CDR3 coding DNA: TGTGCCAGCAGCTCATTAGATCCCCCGGGCGGCTACGAGCAGTACTTC.

There are many counts of this clonotype. This chain connects TRBV20-1 to TRBJ2-1, with 7 positions matching TRBD2. The germline gives CDR1 DFQATT, CDR2 SNEGSKA (reference sequence). Trimming at V came to 4 bases and at J to 8 bases, leaving 11 bases not matched to a gene. The CDR3 contains 14 residues. This chain's CDR3 is CSAITGRSEDEQFF. CDR3 nucleotides: TGCAGTGCTATAACCGGGAGGTCTGAGGATGAGCAGTTCTTC.

In its sample, this clonotype was seen a few times. The CDR3 bases are TGTGCCAGCAGTGCTAGCGGGAGAGCCAGGTCCTACAATGAGCAGTTCTTC. Protein sequence: CASSASGRARSYNEQFF. This chain uses TRBV6-1 with TRBJ2-1; 10 nucleotides match TRBD2. This CDR3 has 17 residues. Unmatched junction bases numbered 7, after V lost 4 bases and J lost 1 base. CDR1 is MNHNS and CDR2 is SASEGT in the germline V gene.

This clonotype was observed many times. The rearrangement joins TRBV6-1 to TRBJ1-1, with 8 bases fitting TRBD1. Trimming took 8 bases from V and 7 from J; bases not matched to a gene: 12. Germline V CDR1 and CDR2: MNHNS, SASEGT. The CDR3 sequence is 14 residues long. CDR3 region: CASSDRVSSGEAFF. For the CDR3, the DNA is TGTGCCAGCTCGGACAGGGTGTCTAGCGGTGAAGCTTTCTTT.